Each of the 13 T cell receptor beta chains below was sequenced from the same sample in a study of blood T cell repertoires in COVID-19. Some clones are missing from TCRdb's copy, which holds only in-frame ones; the method was immunoSEQ multiplex PCR. This sample has about 77,000 clones, with around three quarters found just once. The sequenced sample consisted of peripheral blood. The receptors originated from a woman aged 70-85 years with acute or convalescent COVID-19.

The chain carries TRBV6-5 and TRBJ2-2, with a tentative D call TRBD2 (5 bases). Germline V gene lookup returns CDR1 MNHEY and CDR2 SVGAGI. V lost 4 bases, J lost 4 bases, and 10 bases lay in between. This CDR3 has 14 residues. The DNA of the CDR3 is TGTGCCAGCAGTTTCGGGGTCGGCACCGGGGAGCTGTTTTTT. Translated: CASSFGVGTGELFF.

This clone was picked up a small number of times. The chain has TRBV29-1 and TRBJ2-1, with 10 bases fitting TRBD1. This CDR3 comprises 13 residues. Germline loops: CDR1 SQVTM, CDR2 ANQGSEA. V trimming: 6 bases; J trimming: 8 bases; junction bases outside the gene matches: 7. This CDR3 is CSVAGTGVHEQFF. CDR3 DNA sequence: TGCAGCGTAGCCGGGACAGGGGTGCATGAGCAGTTCTTC.

This clone came up once. V is TRBV29-1 and J is TRBJ1-5; D may be TRBD1 (6 bases). The CDR3 covers 12 residues. CDR1 is SQVTM and CDR2 is ANQGSEA in the germline V gene. V lost 6 bases, J lost 5 bases, and 11 bases lay in between. This chain's CDR3 is CSVAGADQPQHF. The CDR3 DNA reads as TGCAGCGTCGCAGGGGCCGATCAGCCCCAGCATTTT. The whole variable domain, remainder taken from reference TRBV29-1 and TRBJ1-5, is SAVISQKPSRDICQRGTSLTIQCQVDSQVTMMFWYRQQPGQSLTLIATANQGSEATYESGFVIDKFPISRPNLTFSTLTVSNMSPEDSSIYLCSVAGADQPQHFGDGTRLSIL.

V is TRBV6-2 or TRBV6-3 and J is TRBJ1-1, with TRBD1 as a possible D gene (5 bases). CDR1 MNHEY and CDR2 SVGEGT come from the germline V gene. CDR3 length: 15 residues. Between the trimmed V and J ends, which lost 6 bases and 1 base, there was a span of 15 bases. Written as DNA, the CDR3 is TGTGCCAGCAGCCTTACCCGCCAGGGGAACACTGAAGCTTTCTTT. Protein sequence: CASSLTRQGNTEAFF.

V is TRBV5-4 and J is TRBJ2-7; TRBD2 matches at 9 bases. The CDR3 is 13 amino acids. Unmatched junction bases numbered 7, after V lost 7 bases and J lost 5 bases. Per the germline V gene, CDR1 is SGHNT and CDR2 is YYREEE (reference sequence). The CDR3 coding sequence is TGTGCCAGCTCGGTAGCGGGGGTCCACGAGCAGTACTTC. This sequence encodes CASSVAGVHEQYF.

The table lists this clone with a few counts. The chain is built from TRBV6-6 and TRBJ1-2; TRBD1 agrees at 8 bases. The V gene end was trimmed by 5 bases and the J gene end by 7 bases; junction bases not matched to a gene: 15. Per germline, CDR1 MNHNY and CDR2 SVGAGI (reference sequence). The CDR3 has 16 amino acids. This CDR3 is CASSGRDRTSQGGYTF. As DNA, the CDR3 is TGTGCCAGCAGTGGCAGGGACAGGACGTCTCAGGGTGGCTACACCTTC.

This clone occurred a few times. The J gene is TRBJ2-7, the V gene TRBV4-3; 7 nucleotides match TRBD1. V trimming: 0 bases; J trimming: 3 bases; junction bases outside the gene matches: 2. CDR3 length: 14 amino acids. Germline CDR1 and CDR2: LGHNA and YSLEER. The CDR3 region has the DNA TGCGCCAGCAGCCAAGAAGACAGGGTCTACGAGCAGTACTTC. Protein sequence: CASSQEDRVYEQYF.

The chain carries TRBV7-2 and TRBJ1-4; the D gene is possibly TRBD1 (5 bases). The V and J ends lost 5 bases and 7 bases respectively, with 23 bases between them. Germline V gives CDR1 SGHTA, CDR2 FQGNSA. This CDR3 spans 17 amino acids. The CDR3 DNA sequence: TGTGCCAGCAGCAGCAGGGTGTTCGTCGGTAATCCTGAAAAACTGTTTTTT. This translates into CASSSRVFVGNPEKLFF.

The sample holds a few counts of this clone. The gene calls are TRBV19 and TRBJ1-1; possibly TRBD1 for D (5 bases). Germline-derived CDR1 and CDR2 are LNHDA and SQIVND (reference sequence). V dropped 4 bases and J dropped 5 bases, with 11 bases sitting between them. The CDR3 extends over 13 amino acids. The CDR3 region has the DNA TGTGCCAGTAGTAATGCAGGGTCGACTGAAGCTTTCTTT. It encodes CASSNAGSTEAFF.

This chain connects TRBV7-2 to TRBJ1-3; 8 positions agree with TRBD1. Losses at the gene ends were 5 bases for V and 1 base for J; bases not matched to a gene: 10. CDR1 and CDR2 (germline): SGHTA, FQGNSA. CDR3 size: 17 residues. The CDR3 sequence: CASSISSGGISGNTIYF. The CDR3 DNA follows: TGTGCCAGCAGCATCTCTTCAGGGGGCATTTCTGGAAACACCATATATTTT.

This chain links TRBV5-1 with TRBJ2-5; D may be TRBD2 (7 bases). V lost 4 bases, J lost 5 bases, and 21 bases lay in between. The CDR3 is 16 amino acids. CDR1 and CDR2 from the germline V gene are SGHRS and YFSETQ. This CDR3 is CASSPVPPGGRETQYF. CDR3 DNA sequence: TGCGCCAGCAGCCCGGTTCCCCCGGGGGGCCGGGAGACCCAGTACTTC. The full variable domain, rest sourced from reference TRBV5-1 and TRBJ2-5, is KAGVTQTPRYLIKTRGQQVTLSCSPISGHRSVSWYQQTPGQGLQFLFEYFSETQRNKGNFPGRFSGRQFSNSRSEMNVSTLELGDSALYLCASSPVPPGGRETQYFGPGTRLLVL.

The J gene is TRBJ2-2, the V gene TRBV18; TRBD1 is a possible D gene (6 bases). Germline lookup yields CDR1 KGHSH and CDR2 LQKENI. The CDR3 has 14 amino acids. Trimming pared 3 bases from V and 5 bases from J, leaving 10 bases between. The DNA of the CDR3 is TGTGCCAGCTCACCTAAGCAGGGGACCGGGGAGCTGTTTTTT. Translating gives CASSPKQGTGELFF.

The chain uses TRBV29-1 and TRBJ1-2; D gene uncertain. Germline lookup yields CDR1 SQVTM and CDR2 ANQGSEA. The CDR3 contains 12 residues. V dropped 7 bases and J dropped 0 bases, with 9 bases sitting between them. CDR3: CSAKAANYGYTF. The DNA of the CDR3 is TGCAGCGCTAAGGCGGCTAACTATGGCTACACCTTC.